The 15 T cell receptor beta chains given below trace back to one sample, sequenced in a study of cytomegalovirus exposure and HLA in healthy donors. Both 60 Vbeta primers and 13 Jbeta primers went into the PCR. Repertoires were generated with immunoSEQ multiplex PCR, while TCRdb's copy carries only in-frame clones and drops some. The sample includes under 200,000 clones, 65% to 70% of them seen just once. Material: PBMCs. The receptor source for this set is a young woman in good health and CMV-seropositive.

This chain links TRBV5-1 with TRBJ1-2; no reliable D call. CDR1 and CDR2 from the germline V gene are SGHRS and YFSETQ. V dropped 4 bases and J dropped 4 bases, with 11 bases sitting between them. The CDR3 totals 13 residues. The CDR3 is CASSVDKAYGYTF. CDR3 coding DNA: TGCGCCAGCAGCGTCGACAAGGCCTATGGCTACACCTTC.

The chain recombines TRBV9 with TRBJ1-2; no clear D gene. The ends were cut back, 4 bases at V and 8 bases at J, with 12 bases in the middle. Germline V CDR1 and CDR2: SGDLS, YYNGEE. The CDR3 loop spans 12 amino acids. In DNA, the CDR3 is TGTGCCAGCAGCTTCTCGGCAGGCGGCTACACCTTC. Protein sequence: CASSFSAGGYTF. Full variable domain (remainder filled in from reference TRBV9 and TRBJ1-2): DSGVTQTPKHLITATGQRVTLRCSPRSGDLSVYWYQQSLDQGLQFLIQYYNGEERAKGNILERFSAQQFPDLHSELNLSSLELGDSALYFCASSFSAGGYTFGSGTRLTVV.

Here the CDR3 reads CASTPVGLFTGELFF. The CDR3 region has the DNA TGTGCCAGCACCCCCGTGGGGCTGTTCACCGGGGAGCTGTTTTTT. The genes are TRBV7-9 and TRBJ2-2; a possible D gene is TRBD1 (5 bases). V gave up 7 bases and J gave up 4 bases, with 16 bases separating them. The CDR3 is 15 residues long. CDR1 is SEHNR, CDR2 FQNEAQ, per germline (reference sequence).

This clone occurred many times. V usage is TRBV6-1 and J usage is TRBJ2-5, with TRBD2 as a possible D gene (5 bases). This CDR3 contains 14 residues. Germline V gene sequence: CDR1 MNHNS, CDR2 SASEGT. Trimming stripped 8 bases from V and 4 bases from J, with 17 bases between. The CDR3 sequence: CASHRNLAGETQYF. The DNA of the CDR3 is TGTGCCAGCCATCGAAATCTGGCGGGAGAGACCCAGTACTTC.

This clone has a handful of counts. V gene TRBV20-1 combines with J gene TRBJ2-2; D ambiguous. Germline CDR1 reads DFQATT; CDR2 reads SNEGSKA (reference sequence). The V gene lost 6 bases and the J gene lost 6 bases, with 8 bases spanning the gap. This CDR3 spans 11 amino acids. For the CDR3, the DNA is TGCAGTGCCAAAATAGCCGGGGAGCTGTTTTTT. It codes for CSAKIAGELFF.

The chain links TRBV7-9 to TRBJ2-1, with 9 positions matching TRBD1. CDR1 and CDR2 from the germline V gene are SEHNR and FQNEAQ (reference sequence). V was clipped by 8 bases and J by 1 base; unmatched bases: 0. This CDR3 region has 13 residues. CDR3 loop: CASGQGSYNEQFF. The CDR3 region has the DNA TGTGCCAGCGGACAGGGGTCCTACAATGAGCAGTTCTTC.

This chain's CDR3 is CSVVTTGANVLTF. CDR3 DNA: TGCAGCGTTGTAACTACTGGGGCCAACGTCCTGACTTTC. This chain connects TRBV29-1 to TRBJ2-6; D is unresolved. Trimming shortened V by 4 bases and J by 2 bases, and 6 bases separated the two germline ends. Germline CDR1 and CDR2: SQVTM and ANQGSEA. The CDR3 has 13 amino acids.

A single count supports this clone. J is TRBJ1-6 and V is TRBV19; D is ambiguous. The V and J ends lost 6 bases and 5 bases respectively, with 8 bases between them. The length of the CDR3 is 13 residues. Germline assignment: CDR1 LNHDA and CDR2 SQIVND (reference sequence). CDR3 DNA sequence: TGTGCCAGTAGGTGGGAGAATAATTCACCCCTCCACTTT. This gives the protein CASRWENNSPLHF.

This clone turned up a few times. In DNA form, the CDR3 reads TGTGCCAGTAGGGAATCCGGGACAGCCCTCTACGAGCAGTACTTC. The encoded protein is CASRESGTALYEQYF. The chain is built from TRBV19 and TRBJ2-7, with 7 bases identical to TRBD1. This CDR3 region has 15 residues. With 6 bases clipped from V and 3 bases from J, the junction kept 11 bases outside the gene matches. Germline V gene data show CDR1 as LNHDA and CDR2 as SQIVND (reference sequence).

Only a few counts were recorded for this clone. The J gene is TRBJ1-1, the V gene TRBV7-6; TRBD1 might be the D (5 bases). CDR3 length: 15 amino acids. The ends were cut back, 2 bases at V and 2 bases at J, with 12 bases in the middle. Germline CDR1 is SGHVS and CDR2 is FNYEAQ. The CDR3 is CASSLSDSHNTEAFF. In DNA, the CDR3 is TGTGCCAGCAGCTTAAGTGACAGCCATAACACTGAAGCTTTCTTT. Full variable domain (rest looked up from reference TRBV7-6 and TRBJ1-1): GAGVSQSPRYKVTKRGQDVALRCDPISGHVSLYWYRQALGQGPEFLTYFNYEAQQDKSGLPNDRFSAERPEGSISTLTIQRTEQRDSAMYRCASSLSDSHNTEAFFGQGTRLTVV.

The J gene is TRBJ2-7, the V gene TRBV6-1; 10 bases are shared with TRBD2. Germline assignment: CDR1 MNHNS and CDR2 SASEGT. Losses at the gene ends were 7 bases for V and 2 bases for J; bases not matched to a gene: 5. The CDR3 length is 14 residues. CDR3 nucleotides: TGTGCCAGCATGGGGACTAGCGTCGCCTACGAGCAGTACTTC. Encoded protein: CASMGTSVAYEQYF.

The gene calls are TRBV5-1 and TRBJ1-1, with TRBD1 matching over 7 bases. CDR3 size: 16 residues. Germline V lookup: CDR1 SGHRS, CDR2 YFSETQ. J was trimmed by 11 bases and V by 0 bases; bases with no gene match: 16. CDR3 nucleotide sequence: TGCGCCAGCAGCTTGGACGCAGGGGGTGGGCTGGGTGAGGCTTTCTTT. Protein sequence: CASSLDAGGGLGEAFF.

The CDR3 nucleotides read TGTGCCAGCAGCCCTGGGACAGATTCTCAAGCTTTCTTT. Protein product: CASSPGTDSQAFF. The genes are TRBV7-3 and TRBJ1-1, with 7 positions matching TRBD1. V trimming: 5 bases; J trimming: 9 bases; junction bases outside the gene matches: 9. Germline V gives CDR1 SGHTA, CDR2 FQGTGA. The CDR3 has 13 amino acids.

This clone was recorded a few times. The chain joins TRBV11-2 to TRBJ1-2; 7 bases line up with TRBD1. V was clipped by 5 bases and J by 6 bases; unmatched bases: 6. The CDR3 totals 13 residues. Per germline, CDR1 SGHAT and CDR2 FQNNGV. DNA for the CDR3: TGTGCCAGCAGCACGACAGGGCACGATGGCTACACCTTC. Amino acid sequence: CASSTTGHDGYTF.

The V gene is TRBV30, the J gene TRBJ1-1; unclear D gene. Between the trimmed V and J ends, which lost 0 bases and 1 base, there was a span of 6 bases. Germline V CDR1 and CDR2: GTSNPN, SVGIG (reference sequence). The CDR3 runs 13 residues. The CDR3 DNA sequence: TGTGCCTGGAGTGTACATCCGAACACTGAAGCTTTCTTT. Its translation: CAWSVHPNTEAFF.